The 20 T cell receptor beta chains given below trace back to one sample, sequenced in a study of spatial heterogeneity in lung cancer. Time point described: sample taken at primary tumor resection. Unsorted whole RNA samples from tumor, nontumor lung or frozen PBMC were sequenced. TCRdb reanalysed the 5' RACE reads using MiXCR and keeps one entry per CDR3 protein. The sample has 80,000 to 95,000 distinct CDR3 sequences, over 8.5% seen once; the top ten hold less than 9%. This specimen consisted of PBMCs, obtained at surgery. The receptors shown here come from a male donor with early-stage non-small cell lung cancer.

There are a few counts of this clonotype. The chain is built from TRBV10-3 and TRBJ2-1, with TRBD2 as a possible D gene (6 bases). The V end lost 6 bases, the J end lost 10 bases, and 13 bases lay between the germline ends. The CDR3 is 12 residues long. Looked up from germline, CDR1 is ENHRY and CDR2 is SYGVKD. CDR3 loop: CAISTGTLEQFF. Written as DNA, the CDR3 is TGTGCCATCAGCACCGGGACTTTGGAGCAGTTCTTC.

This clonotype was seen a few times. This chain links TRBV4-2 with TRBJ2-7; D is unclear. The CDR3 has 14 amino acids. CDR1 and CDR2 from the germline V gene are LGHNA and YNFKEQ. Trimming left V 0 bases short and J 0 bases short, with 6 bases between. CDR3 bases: TGTGCCAGCAGCCAAGACCCCAGCTCCTACGAGCAGTACTTC. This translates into CASSQDPSSYEQYF.

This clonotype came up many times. The CDR3 reads CASSPGLAGPTDTQYF. CDR3 nucleotides: TGTGCCAGCAGCCCCGGACTAGCGGGACCCACAGATACGCAGTATTTT. The V gene is TRBV7-9, the J gene TRBJ2-3, with 12 bases lining up with TRBD2. This CDR3 has 16 residues. CDR1 is SEHNR and CDR2 is FQNEAQ in the germline V gene (reference sequence). Germline trimming cut 5 bases from V and 2 bases from J; bases unmatched to any gene: 5.

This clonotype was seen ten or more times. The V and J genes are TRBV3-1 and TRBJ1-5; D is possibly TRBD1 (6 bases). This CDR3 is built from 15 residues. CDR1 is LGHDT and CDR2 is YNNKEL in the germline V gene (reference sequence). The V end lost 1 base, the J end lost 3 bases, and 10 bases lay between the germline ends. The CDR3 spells CASSQGDRTNQPQHF. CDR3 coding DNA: TGTGCCAGCAGCCAAGGTGACAGGACCAATCAGCCCCAGCATTTT. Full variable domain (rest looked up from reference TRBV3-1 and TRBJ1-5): DTAVSQTPKYLVTQMGNDKSIKCEQNLGHDTMYWYKQDSKKFLKIMFSYNNKELIINETVPNRFSPKSPDKAHLNLHINSLELGDSAVYFCASSQGDRTNQPQHFGDGTRLSIL.

The chain's CDR3 is CSAQRASYSGNTIYF. Here the CDR3 DNA reads TGCAGTGCCCAGAGGGCGTCCTACTCTGGAAACACCATATATTTT. The genes are TRBV20-1 and TRBJ1-3; no definite D call. Trimming took 6 bases from V and 0 from J, leaving 15 bases between them. In germline, CDR1 is DFQATT, CDR2 SNEGSKA (reference sequence). The CDR3 loop spans 15 amino acids.

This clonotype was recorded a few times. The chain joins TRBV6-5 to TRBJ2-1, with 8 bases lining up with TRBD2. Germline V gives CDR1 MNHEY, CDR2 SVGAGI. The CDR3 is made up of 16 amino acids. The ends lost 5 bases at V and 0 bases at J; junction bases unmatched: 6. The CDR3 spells CASSRAGTSSYNEQFF. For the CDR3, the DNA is TGTGCCAGCAGTCGGGCCGGGACTAGCTCCTACAATGAGCAGTTCTTC.

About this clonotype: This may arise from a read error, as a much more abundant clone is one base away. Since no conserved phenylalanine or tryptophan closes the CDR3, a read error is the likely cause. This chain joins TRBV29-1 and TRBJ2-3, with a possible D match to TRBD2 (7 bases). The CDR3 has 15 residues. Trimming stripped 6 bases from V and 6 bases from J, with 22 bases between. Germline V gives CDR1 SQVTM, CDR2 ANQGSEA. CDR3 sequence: CSVGGFSGGLDTQYI. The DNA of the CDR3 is TGCAGCGTCGGAGGCTTCTCGGGGGGCCTGGATACGCAGTATATT.

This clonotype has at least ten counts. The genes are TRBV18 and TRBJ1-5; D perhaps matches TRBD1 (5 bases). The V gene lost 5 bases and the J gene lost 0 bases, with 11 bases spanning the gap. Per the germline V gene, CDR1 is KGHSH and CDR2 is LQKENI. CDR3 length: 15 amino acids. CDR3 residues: CASSATVNSNQPQHF. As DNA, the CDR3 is TGTGCCAGCTCAGCGACAGTTAATAGCAATCAGCCCCAGCATTTT.

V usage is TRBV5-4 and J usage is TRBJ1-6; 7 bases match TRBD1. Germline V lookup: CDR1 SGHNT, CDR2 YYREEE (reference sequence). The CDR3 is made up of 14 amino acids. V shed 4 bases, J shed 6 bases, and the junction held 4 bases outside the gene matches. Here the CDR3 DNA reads TGTGCCAGCAGCCGACAGGGCTCTAATTCACCCCTCCACTTT. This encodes CASSRQGSNSPLHF.

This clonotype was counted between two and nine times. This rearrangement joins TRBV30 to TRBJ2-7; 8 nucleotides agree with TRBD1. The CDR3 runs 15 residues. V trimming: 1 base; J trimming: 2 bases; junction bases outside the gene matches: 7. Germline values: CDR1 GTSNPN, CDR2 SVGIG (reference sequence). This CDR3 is CAWSGWGQETYEQYF. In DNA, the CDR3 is TGTGCCTGGAGTGGGTGGGGACAGGAGACCTACGAGCAGTACTTC.

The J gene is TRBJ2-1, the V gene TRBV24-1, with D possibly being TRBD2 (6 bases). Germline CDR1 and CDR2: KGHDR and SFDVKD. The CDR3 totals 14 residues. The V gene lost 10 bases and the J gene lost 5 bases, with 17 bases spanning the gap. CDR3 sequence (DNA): TGTGCCACATCTCCCGCGGGACCCAACAATGAGCAGTTCTTC. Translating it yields CATSPAGPNNEQFF.

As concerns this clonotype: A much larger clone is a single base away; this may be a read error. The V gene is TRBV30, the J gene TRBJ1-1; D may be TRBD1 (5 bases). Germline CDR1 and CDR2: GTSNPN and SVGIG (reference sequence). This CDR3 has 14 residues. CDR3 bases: TGTACCTGGTTTCCGGGACGGCGGGCCACTGAAGCTTTCTTT. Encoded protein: CTWFPGRRATEAFF.

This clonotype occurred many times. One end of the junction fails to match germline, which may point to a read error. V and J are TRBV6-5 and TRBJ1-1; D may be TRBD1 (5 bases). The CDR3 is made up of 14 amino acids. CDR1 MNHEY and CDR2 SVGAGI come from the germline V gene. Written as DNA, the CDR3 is TGTGCCAGCAGTCTCGGACATATGAACTCTGAAGCTTTCTTT. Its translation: CASSLGHMNSEAFF.

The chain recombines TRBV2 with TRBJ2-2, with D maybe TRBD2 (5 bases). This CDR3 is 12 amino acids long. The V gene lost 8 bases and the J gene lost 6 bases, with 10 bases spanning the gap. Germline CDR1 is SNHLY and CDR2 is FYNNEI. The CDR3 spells CASSPGSGELFF. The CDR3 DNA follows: TGTGCCAGCTCCCCGGGGTCCGGGGAGCTGTTTTTT.

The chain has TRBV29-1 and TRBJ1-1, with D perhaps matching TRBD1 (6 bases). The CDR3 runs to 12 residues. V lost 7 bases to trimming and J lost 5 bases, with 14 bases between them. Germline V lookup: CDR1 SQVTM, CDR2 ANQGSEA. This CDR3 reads CSALGADTEAFF. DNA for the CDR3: TGCAGCGCCCTGGGGGCTGATACTGAAGCTTTCTTT.

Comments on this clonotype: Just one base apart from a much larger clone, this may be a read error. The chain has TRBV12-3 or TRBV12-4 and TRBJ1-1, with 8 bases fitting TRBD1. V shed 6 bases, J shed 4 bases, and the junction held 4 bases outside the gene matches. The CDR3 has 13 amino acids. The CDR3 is CASRSTGGTEAFF. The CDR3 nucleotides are TGTGCCAGCAGGTCAACAGGGGGCACTGAAGCTTTCTTT.

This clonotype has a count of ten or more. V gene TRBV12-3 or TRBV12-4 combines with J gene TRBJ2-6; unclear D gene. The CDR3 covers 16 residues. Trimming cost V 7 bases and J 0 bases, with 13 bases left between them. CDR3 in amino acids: CASTRDSPSGANVLTF. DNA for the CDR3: TGTGCCAGCACTCGTGACTCACCCTCTGGGGCCAACGTCCTGACTTTC.

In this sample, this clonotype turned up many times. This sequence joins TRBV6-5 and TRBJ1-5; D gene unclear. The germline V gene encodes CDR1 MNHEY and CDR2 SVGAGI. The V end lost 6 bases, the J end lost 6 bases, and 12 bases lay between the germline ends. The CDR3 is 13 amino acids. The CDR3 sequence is CASRTTAGQPQHF. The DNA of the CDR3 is TGTGCCAGCAGGACTACTGCCGGTCAGCCCCAGCATTTT.

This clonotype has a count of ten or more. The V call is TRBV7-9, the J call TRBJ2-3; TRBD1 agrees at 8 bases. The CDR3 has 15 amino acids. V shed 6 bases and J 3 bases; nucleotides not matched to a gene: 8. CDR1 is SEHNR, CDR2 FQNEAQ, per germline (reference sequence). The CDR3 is CASSSRQGRTDTQYF. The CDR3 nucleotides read TGTGCCAGCAGTTCCCGACAGGGGAGGACAGATACGCAGTATTTT.

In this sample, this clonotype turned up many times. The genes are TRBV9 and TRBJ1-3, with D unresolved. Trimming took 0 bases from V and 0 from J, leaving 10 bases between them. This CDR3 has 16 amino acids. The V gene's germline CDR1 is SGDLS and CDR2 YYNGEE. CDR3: CASSVDPHSSGNTIYF. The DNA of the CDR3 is TGTGCCAGCAGCGTAGATCCGCACAGCTCTGGAAACACCATATATTTT.